This TCR beta chain originates from a study of blood T cell repertoires in COVID-19. Methods used by the authors: How many nucleated cells were present was estimated from reference gene primer amplification. Method: immunoSEQ multiplex PCR; TCRdb's copy keeps in-frame clones and lacks some. The V and J calls and the clone size are those of that table, but D and trimming were determined from the DNA. Among 100,000 to 150,000 clones, approximately 91% were seen once, and the ten largest hold about 1.2%. CDR3 size: 14 residues. Deletions cut 0 bases from V and 1 base from J, with 6 bases between. From germline, CDR1 is LNHNV and CDR2 YYDKDF (reference sequence).

The receptor was derived from a woman of 80 years or more with acute or convalescent COVID-19. The sequencing sample was made of peripheral blood. The gene calls are TRBV15 and TRBJ1-1; unclear D gene. The CDR3 nucleotides are TGTGCCACCAGCAGAGATCTCCCGAACACTGAAGCTTTCTTT. Its translation: CATSRDLPNTEAFF.